The 30 T cell receptor beta chains below were found in one sample sequenced in a study of blood T cell repertoires in COVID-19. Using immunoSEQ multiplex PCR, the repertoire was profiled, and TCRdb retains in-frame clones only, with some absent. This sample carries some 270,000 clones, approximately 85% of them seen once, and the ten largest clones take 0.87%. The sample comprised peripheral blood. Source of these receptors: a human donor with COVID-19, enrolled during active disease. The donor label of this sample is uncertain.

The chain uses TRBV5-4 and TRBJ1-1; D possibly corresponds to TRBD1 (5 bases). This CDR3 has 16 residues. Trimming took 5 bases from V and 3 from J, leaving 20 bases between them. CDR1 is SGHNT, CDR2 YYREEE, per germline (reference sequence). The CDR3 region is CASSNGRVLADTEAFF. The CDR3 bases are TGTGCCAGCAGTAATGGCAGGGTTTTGGCAGACACTGAAGCTTTCTTT.

This clone appeared a few times. This chain connects TRBV6-5 to TRBJ1-1; D unclear. Trimming cost V 8 bases and J 0 bases, with 10 bases left between them. Per the germline V gene, CDR1 is MNHEY and CDR2 is SVGAGI. The CDR3 extends over 13 amino acids. The CDR3 loop reads CASRFGVNTEAFF. For the CDR3, the DNA is TGTGCCAGCCGTTTCGGGGTGAACACTGAAGCTTTCTTT.

V is TRBV20-1 and J is TRBJ1-6, with D perhaps matching TRBD1 (6 bases). V was shortened by 3 bases and J by 7 bases, with 19 bases between the two germline ends. Germline CDR1 is DFQATT and CDR2 is SNEGSKA (reference sequence). CDR3 length: 16 amino acids. The CDR3 is CSASRAYGQPNSPLHF. Here the CDR3 DNA reads TGCAGTGCTAGTAGGGCATATGGACAGCCGAATTCACCCCTCCACTTT.

The chain joins TRBV5-1 to TRBJ1-2, with D tentatively TRBD1 (6 bases). Trimming cost V 0 bases and J 7 bases, with 16 bases left between them. This CDR3 spans 15 amino acids. The germline CDR1 and CDR2 sequences are SGHRS and YFSETQ. The CDR3 region has the DNA TGCGCCAGCAGCTTGGACAGGGCCGCTAGTCTTGGCTACACCTTC. Its translation: CASSLDRAASLGYTF.

The CDR3 DNA is TGTGCCAGCAGTTCAGGGCCAACTGAAGCTTTCTTT. Translation gives CASSSGPTEAFF. V and J are TRBV28 and TRBJ1-1, with D perhaps matching TRBD1 (5 bases). This CDR3 region has 12 residues. Trimming took off 4 bases at V and 5 bases at J, with 8 bases between the two ends. The germline V gene has CDR1 MDHEN and CDR2 SYDVKM.

The chain links TRBV11-2 to TRBJ1-3, with D hard to call. The germline V and J ends were trimmed by 7 bases and 1 base, with 17 bases remaining between them. Germline CDR1 is SGHAT and CDR2 is FQNNGV. The CDR3 has 16 residues. CDR3 bases: TGTGCCAGCACGAGACGGGAGTGGGCTTCTGGAAACACCATATATTTT. Translation: CASTRREWASGNTIYF.

V is TRBV5-5 and J is TRBJ1-2, with TRBD1 identical over 7 bases. The CDR3 is 13 residues long. The V segment lost 4 bases and the J segment 4 bases; nucleotides outside the gene matches: 4. Germline CDR1 is SGHKS and CDR2 is YYEKEE (reference sequence). The CDR3 here is CASSMGQIYGYTF. CDR3 nucleotides: TGTGCCAGCAGCATGGGACAGATCTATGGCTACACCTTC.

This chain connects TRBV28 to TRBJ1-1; D uncertain. V lost 4 bases and J lost 0, with 12 bases in between. The germline V gene has CDR1 MDHEN and CDR2 SYDVKM. This CDR3 comprises 15 residues. The CDR3 sequence is CASSSGGPMNTEAFF. Here the CDR3 DNA reads TGTGCCAGCAGTTCCGGCGGGCCCATGAACACTGAAGCTTTCTTT.

The chain couples TRBV5-8 to TRBJ2-6; 7 nucleotides match TRBD1. Trimming removed 3 bases from V and 0 bases from J; junction bases left unmatched: 0. Germline loops: CDR1 SGHTS, CDR2 YDEGEE. The CDR3 runs to 15 residues. CDR3 in DNA: TGTGCCAGCAGCTGGGACAGCTCTGGGGCCAACGTCCTGACTTTC. Residues: CASSWDSSGANVLTF.

This clone showed up just once. This chain links TRBV28 with TRBJ1-5; 9 bases fit TRBD1. Looked up from germline, CDR1 is MDHEN and CDR2 is SYDVKM. CDR3 size: 15 residues. V lost 6 bases, J lost 0 bases, and 3 bases stayed unmatched. The CDR3 protein is CASRRQGVSNQPQHF. The CDR3 DNA reads TGTGCCAGCAGACGACAGGGGGTTAGCAATCAGCCCCAGCATTTT.

This rearrangement joins TRBV20-1 to TRBJ1-5; D ambiguous. Germline CDR1 is DFQATT and CDR2 is SNEGSKA (reference sequence). V lost 3 bases and J lost 5, with 17 bases in between. CDR3 length: 15 residues. The CDR3 DNA is TGCAGTGCTAGTCCCCTAGAACGTTCTTATCAGCCCCAGCATTTT. It encodes CSASPLERSYQPQHF.

CDR3 DNA: TGCGCCAGCAGCCAAGTGGGGCGGGGCCCTTACAATGAGCAGTTCTTC. This translates into CASSQVGRGPYNEQFF. The chain combines TRBV4-1 with TRBJ2-1; D is possibly TRBD2 (6 bases). The V end lost 1 base, the J end lost 4 bases, and 14 bases lay between the germline ends. Germline CDR1 MGHRA, CDR2 YSYEKL. The CDR3 is made up of 16 amino acids.

In DNA, the CDR3 is TGTGCCACCAGCAGAGATAACAGGGCAGTTGAAGCTTTCTTT. As protein: CATSRDNRAVEAFF. The chain employs TRBV15 and TRBJ1-1; TRBD1 might be the D (6 bases). V shed 0 bases and J shed 7 bases, with 12 bases lying between them. The CDR3 has 14 residues. Germline CDR1 is LNHNV and CDR2 is YYDKDF (reference sequence).

This clone was observed a handful of times. The chain recombines TRBV19 with TRBJ1-1; 7 bases map to TRBD1. The germline CDR1 and CDR2 sequences are LNHDA and SQIVND (reference sequence). The V segment lost 8 bases and the J segment 7 bases; nucleotides outside the gene matches: 34. The CDR3 contains 21 residues. CDR3 sequence (DNA): TGTGCCAGTGGTAAGGAACCATACTCCCACCTAGACAGGGTCCCTCCTCATGAAGCTTTCTTT. Translating it yields CASGKEPYSHLDRVPPHEAFF.

The rearrangement links TRBV7-9 to TRBJ1-2; 12 positions match TRBD1. After removal of 5 bases from V and 5 bases from J, the junction contained 3 bases not matched to a gene. Germline loops: CDR1 SEHNR, CDR2 FQNEAQ (reference sequence). The CDR3 has 14 residues. This chain's CDR3 is CASSGTGGWYGYTF. CDR3 coding DNA: TGTGCCAGCAGCGGGACAGGGGGCTGGTATGGCTACACCTTC.

The J gene is TRBJ2-1, the V gene TRBV18, with a weak D call TRBD2 (5 bases). Germline V gene sequence: CDR1 KGHSH, CDR2 LQKENI. The CDR3 sequence is 16 residues long. V gave up 1 base and J gave up 1 base, with 11 bases separating them. As DNA, the CDR3 is TGTGCCAGCTCACCACGCCCCAGCGGTTCCTACAATGAGCAGTTCTTC. Residues: CASSPRPSGSYNEQFF.

V gene TRBV12-3 or TRBV12-4 combines with J gene TRBJ1-1; the D is unclear. The length of the CDR3 is 13 residues. Trimming left V 5 bases short and J 0 bases short, with 7 bases between. As DNA, the CDR3 is TGTGCCAGCAGTCAGCGAATGAACACTGAAGCTTTCTTT. Residues: CASSQRMNTEAFF.

The chain is built from TRBV3-1 (or the pseudogene TRBV3-2) and TRBJ2-1, with 9 bases aligning to TRBD2. Germline V gene sequence: CDR1 LGHDT, CDR2 YNNKEL (reference sequence). This CDR3 has 15 amino acids. V was pared by 1 base and J by 7 bases, with 5 bases of the junction left unmatched. The DNA for the CDR3 is TGTGCCAGCAGCCAAGGTGGGACTAGCAGAAATGAGCAGTTCTTC. As protein: CASSQGGTSRNEQFF.

The CDR3 loop is CASIIGATTGELFF. The CDR3 DNA is TGTGCCAGCATTATCGGTGCTACTACCGGGGAGCTGTTTTTT. V is TRBV2 and J is TRBJ2-2; D gene unclear. Trimming stripped 7 bases from V and 5 bases from J, with 14 bases between. Germline values: CDR1 SNHLY, CDR2 FYNNEI. The CDR3 has 14 residues.

The chain has TRBV5-1 and TRBJ1-4, with no clear D. The ends were cut back, 0 bases at V and 8 bases at J, with 8 bases in the middle. CDR1 is SGHRS, CDR2 YFSETQ, per germline. This CDR3 has 13 amino acids. CDR3 coding DNA: TGCGCCAGCAGCTTGGAGGCGGCAGAAAAACTGTTTTTT. As protein: CASSLEAAEKLFF.

The rearrangement links TRBV7-6 to TRBJ1-5, with TRBD1 identical over 7 bases. V lost 5 bases to trimming and J lost 3 bases; unmatched junction nucleotides: 4. This CDR3 has 14 residues. Germline values: CDR1 SGHVS, CDR2 FNYEAQ. This CDR3 reads CASSPTGINQPQHF. CDR3 DNA: TGTGCCAGCAGCCCGACAGGGATCAATCAGCCCCAGCATTTT.

The CDR3 DNA sequence: TGTGCCATCAGCCAAAGAGAGGGTGGTAGTCAGCCCCAGCATTTT. It is translated as CAISQREGGSQPQHF. The chain combines TRBV10-3 with TRBJ1-5; no definite D call. With 6 bases removed from V and 6 bases from J, the gap between germline ends came to 18 bases. The germline CDR1 and CDR2 sequences are ENHRY and SYGVKD. The CDR3 extends over 15 amino acids.

This clone was detected only once. The chain has TRBV5-1 and TRBJ2-2; TRBD2 agrees at 13 bases. With 4 bases clipped from V and 6 bases from J, the junction kept 9 bases outside the gene matches. The V gene's germline CDR1 is SGHRS and CDR2 YFSETQ. The CDR3 consists of 17 residues. Here the CDR3 reads CASSLLTSGRMSGELFF. The CDR3 nucleotides are TGCGCCAGCAGCCTCCTGACTAGCGGGAGGATGTCCGGGGAGCTGTTTTTT.

The chain combines TRBV28 with TRBJ2-1; D is undetermined. The CDR3 sequence is 13 residues long. Germline loops: CDR1 MDHEN, CDR2 SYDVKM. Trimming shortened V by 7 bases and J by 2 bases, and 9 bases separated the two germline ends. The CDR3 DNA follows: TGTGCCAGCACCCGTCAGGCCTACAATGAGCAGTTCTTC. Protein product: CASTRQAYNEQFF.

The chain employs TRBV19 and TRBJ2-7; 12 bases fit TRBD2. V lost 1 base, J lost 6 bases, and 7 bases stayed unmatched. Germline V gene lookup returns CDR1 LNHDA and CDR2 SQIVND (reference sequence). The CDR3 is 16 amino acids. CDR3 sequence (DNA): TGTGCCAGTAGTATAGCCCTGACTAGCGGGAGTCTCGAGCAGTACTTC. It specifies CASSIALTSGSLEQYF.

The genes are TRBV29-1 and TRBJ1-1; a possible D gene is TRBD1 (6 bases). CDR3 size: 13 residues. CDR1 and CDR2 from the germline V gene are SQVTM and ANQGSEA. The V gene lost 4 bases and the J gene lost 0 bases, with 9 bases spanning the gap. The CDR3 DNA sequence: TGCAGCGTTGCCAGGGACATGAACACTGAAGCTTTCTTT. It encodes CSVARDMNTEAFF.

The genes are TRBV14 and TRBJ1-2; the D gene is possibly TRBD1 (5 bases). Per germline, CDR1 SGHDN and CDR2 FVKESK. V gave up 4 bases and J gave up 7 bases, with 10 bases separating them. This CDR3 contains 12 residues. The CDR3: CASSPRGGGYTF. The DNA for the CDR3 is TGTGCCAGCAGCCCCCGGGGGGGTGGCTACACCTTC.

This rearrangement joins TRBV4-3 to TRBJ2-3, with no clear D. Trimming removed 6 bases at V and 1 base at J, with 17 bases between. The germline CDR1 and CDR2 sequences are LGHNA and YSLEER. This CDR3 is 16 amino acids long. The CDR3, as DNA: TGCGCCAGCAGTCTCCGTTCCACCCCGGGCACAGATACGCAGTATTTT. Translating gives CASSLRSTPGTDTQYF.

The J gene is TRBJ2-5, the V gene TRBV7-3, with 8 bases matching TRBD2. Germline V gene sequence: CDR1 SGHTA, CDR2 FQGTGA. V lost 5 bases and J lost 3; bases outside the gene matches: 8. This CDR3 is built from 15 residues. The CDR3 here is CASSVPGLAKETQYF. CDR3 in DNA: TGTGCCAGCAGCGTCCCCGGACTAGCCAAAGAGACCCAGTACTTC.

The V gene is TRBV19, the J gene TRBJ2-1; 7 bases map to TRBD2. The junction had 14 bases not matched to a gene; V was cut back by 1 base and J by 8 bases. The CDR3 covers 17 residues. In germline, CDR1 is LNHDA, CDR2 SQIVND (reference sequence). CDR3 sequence (DNA): TGTGCCAGTAGTATAGGGAATTTAGCGGGCCCCAGGGATGAGCAGTTCTTC. It yields the protein CASSIGNLAGPRDEQFF.